These 19 T cell receptor beta chains were sequenced from one sample in a study of graft-versus-host responses after intestinal transplantation. Method: immunoSEQ multiplex PCR; TCRdb's copy keeps in-frame clones and lacks some. The sample comprises roughly 62,000 clones, roughly 89% of which are singletons, and roughly 2.7% rests with the top ten. The sample here was PBMCs, taken about 4 months after intestinal transplantation. The source of these receptors is a human patient who received an intestinal transplant, so some T cells may come from the graft donor.

The rearrangement uses TRBV13 and TRBJ2-1; 12 bases match TRBD1. Germline CDR1 and CDR2: PRHDT and FYEKMQ (reference sequence). Losses at the gene ends were 1 base for V and 8 bases for J; bases not matched to a gene: 6. The CDR3 length is 16 residues. The CDR3 protein is CASSLVGTGGGHEQFF. The CDR3 DNA reads TGTGCCAGCAGCTTAGTAGGGACAGGGGGCGGCCATGAGCAGTTCTTC.

CDR3 sequence: CASSLQGPTEAFF. The CDR3 DNA is TGTGCCAGCAGCTTACAGGGGCCCACTGAAGCTTTCTTT. This rearrangement joins TRBV5-4 to TRBJ1-1, with 7 bases identical to TRBD1. The J segment lost 4 bases and the V segment lost 2 bases, leaving 2 bases of the junction unmatched. CDR1 SGHNT and CDR2 YYREEE come from the germline V gene (reference sequence). This CDR3 is built from 13 residues.

This chain links TRBV5-6 with TRBJ2-3; 7 bases are shared with TRBD2. Trimming removed 1 base from V and 3 bases from J; junction bases left unmatched: 8. Germline V gene sequence: CDR1 SGHDT, CDR2 YYEEEE. This CDR3 region has 16 residues. CDR3 nucleotide sequence: TGTGCCAGCAGCTTGCGGGGAAACGGGAGGACAGATACGCAGTATTTT. It yields the protein CASSLRGNGRTDTQYF.

The chain recombines TRBV6-5 with TRBJ1-1; no definite D call. Germline CDR1 and CDR2: MNHEY and SVGAGI. The CDR3 is 15 residues long. Trimming left V 0 bases short and J 2 bases short, with 10 bases between. This CDR3 reads CASSYSSRSNTEAFF. The CDR3 DNA sequence: TGTGCCAGCAGTTACTCGTCTCGGTCAAACACTGAAGCTTTCTTT.

This chain joins TRBV11-2 and TRBJ2-7; D ambiguous. The CDR3 sequence is 14 residues long. Looked up from germline, CDR1 is SGHAT and CDR2 is FQNNGV. V was clipped by 3 bases and J by 5 bases, with 14 bases between them. The CDR3 sequence is CASSFKLLGDEQYF. DNA for the CDR3: TGTGCCAGCAGCTTTAAGTTATTAGGTGACGAGCAGTACTTC.

The chain employs TRBV5-6 and TRBJ2-1; D is ambiguous. Trimming shortened V by 2 bases and J by 5 bases, and 5 bases separated the two germline ends. Germline loops: CDR1 SGHDT, CDR2 YYEEEE. The CDR3 consists of 12 residues. The chain's CDR3 is CASSFGNNEQFF. CDR3 nucleotide sequence: TGTGCCAGCAGCTTTGGTAACAATGAGCAGTTCTTC. The entire variable domain, with the rest obtained from reference TRBV5-6 and TRBJ2-1, is as follows: DAGVTQSPTHLIKTRGQQVTLRCSPKSGHDTVSWYQQALGQGPQFIFQYYEEEERQRGNFPDRFSGHQFPNYSSELNVNALLLGDSALYLCASSFGNNEQFFGPGTRLTVL.

This clone has just a few counts. This chain joins TRBV6-5 and TRBJ2-1; 7 bases are a match to TRBD2. This CDR3 has 16 residues. Looked up from germline, CDR1 is MNHEY and CDR2 is SVGAGI. V trimming: 0 bases; J trimming: 0 bases; junction bases outside the gene matches: 2. CDR3 residues: CASSYSGGISYNEQFF. The CDR3, as DNA: TGTGCCAGCAGTTACTCGGGGGGGATCTCCTACAATGAGCAGTTCTTC.

This rearrangement joins TRBV7-8 to TRBJ2-1, with TRBD2 as a possible D gene (5 bases). With 6 bases removed from V and 6 bases from J, the gap between germline ends came to 18 bases. The CDR3 is made up of 15 amino acids. CDR1 is SGHVS and CDR2 is FQNEAQ in the germline V gene. CDR3 loop: CASRRLTGTTNEQFF. The CDR3 nucleotides are TGTGCCAGCAGGCGCTTGACGGGAACGACCAATGAGCAGTTCTTC.

This clone was picked up one time. The chain uses TRBV11-2 and TRBJ2-1; 7 nucleotides align to TRBD1. This CDR3 contains 14 residues. Germline lookup yields CDR1 SGHAT and CDR2 FQNNGV. V lost 6 bases and J lost 0; bases outside the gene matches: 2. CDR3 region: CASRRDSSYNEQFF. In DNA form, the CDR3 reads TGTGCCAGCAGGAGGGACAGCTCCTACAATGAGCAGTTCTTC. The full variable domain, with the rest looked up from reference TRBV11-2 and TRBJ2-1, is EAGVAQSPRYKIIEKRQSVAFWCNPISGHATLYWYQQILGQGPKLLIQFQNNGVVDDSQLPKDRFSAERLKGVDSTLKIQPAKLEDSAVYLCASRRDSSYNEQFFGPGTRLTVL.

J is TRBJ1-2 and V is TRBV15; D might be TRBD1 (6 bases). CDR3 length: 13 amino acids. CDR1 is LNHNV and CDR2 is YYDKDF in the germline V gene (reference sequence). V shed 7 bases and J shed 4 bases, with 13 bases lying between them. The CDR3 region is CATTGGGIYGYTF. For the CDR3, the DNA is TGTGCCACCACGGGAGGGGGAATCTATGGCTACACCTTC.

The J gene is TRBJ2-3, the V gene TRBV9; D is possibly TRBD1 or TRBD2 (5 bases each). Germline CDR1 reads SGDLS; CDR2 reads YYNGEE. The CDR3 consists of 17 residues. V lost 3 bases, J lost 6 bases, and 23 bases lay in between. In DNA form, the CDR3 reads TGTGCCAGCAGCGGGGGGAAGGGTGCCCTAGTTACGGATACGCAGTATTTT. Its translation is CASSGGKGALVTDTQYF.

Only one count was recorded for this clone. The junction shows a germline mismatch at one end, possibly a read error. This chain uses TRBV27 with TRBJ2-5; D is ambiguous. The CDR3 extends over 10 amino acids. CDR1 is MNHEY, CDR2 SMNVEV, per germline (reference sequence). Here the CDR3 reads CASRLFEQYF. In DNA, the CDR3 is TGTGCCAGCAGGTTATTTGAGCAGTACTTC.

The chain employs TRBV29-1 and TRBJ2-3, with a possible D match to TRBD2 (6 bases). CDR3 length equals 15 residues. Trimming removed 5 bases from V and 0 bases from J, with 15 bases in between. Germline loops: CDR1 SQVTM, CDR2 ANQGSEA. CDR3 in amino acids: CSVKTRGTSTDTQYF. The CDR3 nucleotides read TGCAGCGTTAAAACCCGGGGGACTAGCACAGATACGCAGTATTTT.

This clone showed up just a few times. The chain employs TRBV4-1 and TRBJ1-5, with D possibly TRBD1 on 5 matching bases. Germline loops: CDR1 MGHRA, CDR2 YSYEKL. V was cut by 4 bases and J by 4 bases, with 14 bases left in between. This CDR3 is 15 amino acids long. The CDR3 nucleotides are TGCGCCAGCAGCCCTGGGGACTTCACGAATCAGCCCCAGCATTTT. It is translated as CASSPGDFTNQPQHF.

The CDR3 DNA is TGTGCCAGCAGTTTACCCAGGTCCGCGTCCCTCCACTTT. Protein: CASSLPRSASLHF. The rearrangement links TRBV27 to TRBJ1-6; D uncertain. There are 13 residues in the CDR3. V gave up 2 bases and J gave up 14 bases, with 13 bases separating them. Germline loops: CDR1 MNHEY, CDR2 SMNVEV (reference sequence).

This clone was seen only once. The chain has TRBV2 and TRBJ1-5; D is perhaps TRBD1 (5 bases). The CDR3 contains 13 residues. The ends were cut back, 3 bases at V and 4 bases at J, with 7 bases in the middle. Looked up from germline, CDR1 is SNHLY and CDR2 is FYNNEI. Here the CDR3 reads CASSDRENQPQHF. The CDR3 DNA reads TGTGCCAGCAGTGACAGGGAGAATCAGCCCCAGCATTTT.

V usage is TRBV2 and J usage is TRBJ2-7; D not resolved. Germline-derived CDR1 and CDR2 are SNHLY and FYNNEI. This CDR3 has 15 amino acids. Trimming cost V 3 bases and J 0 bases, with 12 bases left between them. This CDR3 reads CASSDWETSSYEQYF. DNA for the CDR3: TGTGCCAGCAGTGACTGGGAAACCTCCTCCTACGAGCAGTACTTC.

This clone appeared once. The rearrangement uses TRBV10-3 and TRBJ2-7, with TRBD2 matching 11 bases. Germline-derived CDR1 and CDR2 are ENHRY and SYGVKD. The CDR3 extends over 16 amino acids. V dropped 4 bases and J dropped 1; count of bases not matched to a gene: 6. DNA of the CDR3: TGTGCCATCAGTGGGCTAGCGGGAGGTAGTTCCTACGAGCAGTACTTC. Its protein is CAISGLAGGSSYEQYF.

The V call is TRBV6-6, the J call TRBJ2-2; D gene unclear. Deletions cut 8 bases from V and 7 bases from J, with 11 bases between. The CDR3 totals 12 residues. Germline V gene data show CDR1 as MNHNY and CDR2 as SVGAGI (reference sequence). CDR3 region: CASGREGGELFF. CDR3 nucleotides: TGTGCCAGCGGAAGGGAAGGCGGGGAGCTGTTTTTT.